This entry describes one T cell receptor (beta chain). Antigen specificity is unknown. This sample was taken from a study of T cells after yellow fever vaccination. Overall study context: Preparation of the low-cell-number fractions used SMART-Seq v4 Ultra Low Input. Findings and caveats of the study: Across the CD4 and CD8 compartments, a small share of clonotypes was present in both. Post-booster samples contained most primary-vaccination clones (nearly 98% CD4, less than 90% CD8).

J gave up 0 bases and V 6 bases, and 10 bases lay outside the gene matches. This CDR3 contains 17 residues. Looked up from germline, CDR1 is MDHEN and CDR2 is SYDVKM. MiXCR, run by TCRdb on the 5' RACE reads, gives a single entry per CDR3 protein. Of hundreds of thousands of distinct CDR3 sequences listed, 12% are singletons. The clonotype was recovered from a man aged 30-40 years who received the YFV17D yellow fever vaccine. The J gene is TRBJ2-1, the V gene TRBV28; 8 nucleotides agree with TRBD1. The sequencing here drew on PBMCs, taken on the day of the yellow fever booster vaccination. The CDR3 region is CASSRRQGYVSYNEQFF. For the CDR3, the DNA is TGTGCCAGCAGCCGCAGACAGGGGTACGTCTCCTACAATGAGCAGTTCTTC. The whole variable domain, remainder taken from reference TRBV28 and TRBJ2-1, is DVKVTQSSRYLVKRTGEKVFLECVQDMDHENMFWYRQDPGLGLRLIYFSYDVKMKEKGDIPEGYSVSREKKERFSLILESASTNQTSMYLCASSRRQGYVSYNEQFFGPGTRLTVL.